What follows is one TCR beta chain and its context. This record comes from a study of blood T cells in healthy people across ages. Germline V gives CDR1 LGHNA, CDR2 YSLEER. This CDR3 contains 14 residues. The authors ran a second PCR of roughly 6 to 12 cycles using a sample-barcoded 5' primer and a J-beta primer mix. TCRdb called the 5' RACE reads again in MiXCR, with one record for every CDR3 protein. This sample has roughly 500,000 distinct CDR3 sequences, with around 24% found just once. This same sample was also part of a study on T cells of mothers and their children.

The chain recombines TRBV4-3 with TRBJ2-5; 8 bases fit TRBD2. The DNA matches TRBJ2-7 better at its end, which makes the J call doubtful. Sequencing used blood. The TCR was taken from a boy between 5 and 17 years old in good health. The CDR3 sequence: CASSESGRSYEQYF. DNA of the CDR3: TGCGCCAGCAGCGAGAGCGGGAGATCCTACGAGCAGTACTTC.